This passage covers 10 T cell receptor beta chains from one sample sequenced in a study of blood T cell repertoires in COVID-19. Data came from immunoSEQ multiplex PCR; TCRdb stores just in-frame clones and leaves some out. The table shows roughly 200,000 clones, with roughly 80% occurring only once. The sample taken for sequencing was peripheral blood. The origin of the receptors is a woman aged 40 to 50 with COVID-19, enrolled during active disease.

The table lists this clone with a count of one. This chain links TRBV29-1 with TRBJ2-4; 10 bases match TRBD1. Germline lookup yields CDR1 SQVTM and CDR2 ANQGSEA. With V trimmed by 4 bases and J by 1 base, 4 bases remained unmatched. This CDR3 region has 15 residues. The CDR3 here is CSVGTGGEAKNIQYF. As DNA, the CDR3 is TGCAGCGTTGGGACAGGGGGTGAGGCCAAAAACATTCAGTACTTC.

This chain uses TRBV10-2 with TRBJ2-3; D perhaps matches TRBD2 (5 bases). CDR1 is WSHSY, CDR2 SAAADI, per germline. V lost 8 bases and J lost 5, with 20 bases in between. The CDR3 totals 15 residues. CDR3 coding DNA: TGCGCCAGCCGGACTGACCAAGGATCGGTAGATACGCAGTATTTT. This sequence encodes CASRTDQGSVDTQYF.

The chain has TRBV10-3 and TRBJ2-7, with 9 nucleotides matching TRBD2. CDR3 length equals 16 residues. V shed 2 bases and J 6 bases; nucleotides not matched to a gene: 11. CDR1 and CDR2 from the germline V gene are ENHRY and SYGVKD. CDR3 residues: CAISENDGGLAIEQYF. CDR3 bases: TGTGCCATCAGTGAGAACGACGGCGGACTAGCGATCGAGCAGTACTTC.

This rearrangement joins TRBV24-1 to TRBJ2-1; D is possibly TRBD2 (6 bases). The V and J ends lost 6 bases and 8 bases respectively, with 13 bases between them. Germline V gene lookup returns CDR1 KGHDR and CDR2 SFDVKD. The length of the CDR3 is 13 residues. CDR3 protein: CATSNGWGDEQFF. CDR3 nucleotide sequence: TGTGCCACCAGTAATGGTTGGGGGGATGAGCAGTTCTTC.

The chain employs TRBV18 and TRBJ2-3; D gene ambiguous. V shed 6 bases and J shed 3 bases, with 13 bases lying between them. The CDR3 covers 14 residues. Germline values: CDR1 KGHSH, CDR2 LQKENI. CDR3 in DNA: TGTGCCAGCTCGCCGCCGGCGGTAACAGATACGCAGTATTTT. Encoded protein: CASSPPAVTDTQYF.

This chain joins TRBV6-6 and TRBJ1-3, with 9 bases matching TRBD1. V trimming: 4 bases; J trimming: 6 bases; junction bases outside the gene matches: 10. Looked up from germline, CDR1 is MNHNY and CDR2 is SVGAGI (reference sequence). CDR3 length equals 16 residues. The CDR3 coding sequence is TGTGCCAGCAGTTGGGGGGACAGGGAGCCGAAAAACACCATATATTTT. It yields the protein CASSWGDREPKNTIYF.

The rearrangement joins TRBV9 to TRBJ2-5; possible D gene TRBD2, 5 bases. V was pared by 4 bases and J by 5 bases, with 9 bases between. Germline CDR1 and CDR2: SGDLS and YYNGEE. This CDR3 comprises 12 residues. This CDR3 is CASSKAEETQYF. The CDR3 nucleotides are TGTGCCAGCAGCAAAGCGGAGGAGACCCAGTACTTC.

The V gene is TRBV3-1 (or the pseudogene TRBV3-2), the J gene TRBJ2-7; D call uncertain. In germline, CDR1 is LGHDT, CDR2 YNNKEL (reference sequence). CDR3 length equals 12 residues. Trimming shortened V by 7 bases and J by 5 bases, and 12 bases separated the two germline ends. The CDR3 region has the DNA TGTGCCAGCAACAACCGAGGAGACGAGCAGTACTTC. It yields the protein CASNNRGDEQYF.

The chain is built from TRBV3-1 (or the pseudogene TRBV3-2) and TRBJ1-2; D unresolved. Looked up from germline, CDR1 is LGHDT and CDR2 is YNNKEL (reference sequence). The V end was cut by 6 bases, the J end by 2 bases, with 16 bases between. The CDR3 covers 15 residues. The DNA for the CDR3 is TGTGCCAGCAGTCAGGAGCGGTTCACCAACTATGGCTACACCTTC. It encodes CASSQERFTNYGYTF.

This chain links TRBV5-1 with TRBJ2-1; D not certain. V gave up 0 bases and J gave up 7 bases, with 5 bases separating them. The CDR3 extends over 12 amino acids. Germline V gene data show CDR1 as SGHRS and CDR2 as YFSETQ. The chain's CDR3 is CASSLAGNEQFF. Here the CDR3 DNA reads TGCGCCAGCAGCTTGGCCGGTAATGAGCAGTTCTTC. Variable domain in full (rest from reference TRBV5-1 and TRBJ2-1): KAGVTQTPRYLIKTRGQQVTLSCSPISGHRSVSWYQQTPGQGLQFLFEYFSETQRNKGNFPGRFSGRQFSNSRSEMNVSTLELGDSALYLCASSLAGNEQFFGPGTRLTVL.